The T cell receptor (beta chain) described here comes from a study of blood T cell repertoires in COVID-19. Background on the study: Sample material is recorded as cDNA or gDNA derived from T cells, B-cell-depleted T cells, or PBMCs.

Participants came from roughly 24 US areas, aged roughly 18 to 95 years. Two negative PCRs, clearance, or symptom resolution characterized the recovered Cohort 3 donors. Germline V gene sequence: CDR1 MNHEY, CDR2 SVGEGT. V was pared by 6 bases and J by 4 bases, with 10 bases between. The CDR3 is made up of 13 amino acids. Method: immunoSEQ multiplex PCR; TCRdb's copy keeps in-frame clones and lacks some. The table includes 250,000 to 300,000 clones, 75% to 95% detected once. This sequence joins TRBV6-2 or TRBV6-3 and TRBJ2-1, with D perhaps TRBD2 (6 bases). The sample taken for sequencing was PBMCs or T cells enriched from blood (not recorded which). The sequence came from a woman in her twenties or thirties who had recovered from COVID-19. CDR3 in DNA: TGTGCCAGCAGCCGGGGGACTTACAATGAGCAGTTCTTC. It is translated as CASSRGTYNEQFF.